This TCR beta chain was captured by sequencing in a study of cytomegalovirus exposure and HLA in healthy donors. Study conclusions and caveats: Solely CMV serostatus was available to characterize immune exposure.

This clone was found once. The target antigen is unknown. PCR was performed using 60 Vbeta and 13 Jbeta primers. The data were produced by immunoSEQ multiplex PCR, yet TCRdb's version contains in-frame clones alone and is incomplete. The sample holds about 93,000 clones, over 65% seen once. The V gene lost 3 bases and the J gene lost 4 bases, with 12 bases spanning the gap. Germline V gene lookup returns CDR1 GTSNPN and CDR2 SVGIG (reference sequence). The CDR3 spans 13 residues. The genes are TRBV30 and TRBJ1-2, with D hard to call. Sample: PBMCs. The TCR sequence derives from a man aged 45 to 65 in good health and CMV-seronegative. The CDR3 is CAWRHPGGYGYTF. CDR3 nucleotide sequence: TGTGCCTGGAGACACCCGGGTGGCTATGGCTACACCTTC.